The rows below give T cell receptor beta chains drawn from one sample of a study of monozygotic twins with inflammatory bowel disease. With the 5' RACE reads reprocessed, TCRdb shows one record per CDR3 protein and no DNA. This sample's table reports nearly 450,000 distinct CDR3 sequences. Sequenced input: blood. These TCRs come from a human donor with ulcerative colitis or Crohn's disease, or a healthy co-twin of an affected twin (not recorded which). The CDR3 runs from the conserved cysteine through the conserved F or W.

j_call v_call cdr3_aa
TRBJ1-1 TRBV5-5 CASSFRGSLSDTEAFF
TRBJ1-4 TRBV7-2 CASSLVARTGNEKLFF
TRBJ2-7 TRBV3-1 CASSQSDRNSYEQYF
TRBJ2-2 TRBV30 CAWSVGASGTGELFF
TRBJ2-1 TRBV18 CASSPEINSYNEQFF
TRBJ2-5 TRBV6-2/TRBV6-3 CASKDRVQETQYF
TRBJ2-1 TRBV20-1 CSGTGSSYNEQFF
TRBJ2-1 TRBV20-1 CSANALENFYNEQFF
TRBJ2-2 TRBV20-1 CSANPGGWGTGELFF
TRBJ2-7 TRBV6-1 CASRRNQQGAGEQYF
TRBJ1-1 TRBV18 CASSPKQKLNTEAFF
TRBJ1-1 TRBV20-1 CSARDGVTNTEAFF
TRBJ2-1 TRBV20-1 CSARGETSGRLSEQFF
TRBJ1-2 TRBV6-1 CASSEGVWTGPPGYGYTF
TRBJ2-1 TRBV5-1 CASSLVPGQSNNEQFF
TRBJ2-5 TRBV3-1 CASSHRTSGSDETHYF
TRBJ1-1 TRBV3-1 CASSPLGMYTEAFF
TRBJ2-7 TRBV7-9 CASSSPNSYEQYF
TRBJ2-7 TRBV10-3 CAISSGTGGVEQYF
TRBJ2-1 TRBV2 CASSELPRSNEQFF